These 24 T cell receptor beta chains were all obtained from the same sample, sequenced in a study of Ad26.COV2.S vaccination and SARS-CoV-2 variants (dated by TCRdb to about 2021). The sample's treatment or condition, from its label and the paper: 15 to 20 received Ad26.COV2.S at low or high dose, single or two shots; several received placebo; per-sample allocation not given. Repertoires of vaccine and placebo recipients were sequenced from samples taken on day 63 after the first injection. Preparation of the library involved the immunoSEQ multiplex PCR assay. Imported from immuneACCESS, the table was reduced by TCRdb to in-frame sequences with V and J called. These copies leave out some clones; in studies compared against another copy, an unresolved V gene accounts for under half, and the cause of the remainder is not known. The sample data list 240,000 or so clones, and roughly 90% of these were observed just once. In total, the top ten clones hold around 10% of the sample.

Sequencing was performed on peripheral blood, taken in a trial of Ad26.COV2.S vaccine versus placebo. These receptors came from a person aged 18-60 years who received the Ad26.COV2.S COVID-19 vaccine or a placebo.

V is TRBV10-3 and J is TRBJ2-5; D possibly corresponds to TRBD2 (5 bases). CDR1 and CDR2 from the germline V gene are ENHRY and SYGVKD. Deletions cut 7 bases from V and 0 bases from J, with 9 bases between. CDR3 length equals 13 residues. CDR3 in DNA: TGTGCCATCACGTCGGGATACCAAGAGACCCAGTACTTC. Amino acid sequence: CAITSGYQETQYF.

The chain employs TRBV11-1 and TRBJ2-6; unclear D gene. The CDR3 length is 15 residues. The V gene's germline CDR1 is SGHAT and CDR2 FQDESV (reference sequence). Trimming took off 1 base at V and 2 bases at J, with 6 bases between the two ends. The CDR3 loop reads CASSLGLAGANVLTF. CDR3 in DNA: TGTGCCAGCAGCTTAGGTTTAGCTGGGGCCAACGTCCTGACTTTC.

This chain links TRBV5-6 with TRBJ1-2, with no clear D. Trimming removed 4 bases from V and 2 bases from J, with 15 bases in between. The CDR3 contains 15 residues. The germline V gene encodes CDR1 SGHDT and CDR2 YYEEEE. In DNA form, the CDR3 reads TGTGCCAGCAGCCTGGACCGAAAGCTCAACTATGGCTACACCTTC. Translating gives CASSLDRKLNYGYTF.

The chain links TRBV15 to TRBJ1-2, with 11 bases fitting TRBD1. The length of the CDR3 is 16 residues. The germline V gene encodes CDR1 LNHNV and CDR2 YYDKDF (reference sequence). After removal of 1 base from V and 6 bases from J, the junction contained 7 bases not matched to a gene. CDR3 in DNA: TGTGCCACCAGCAGAGCCGGACAGGGGGCCGAAAATGGCTACACCTTC. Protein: CATSRAGQGAENGYTF. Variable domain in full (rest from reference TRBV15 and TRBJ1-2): DAMVIQNPRYQVTQFGKPVTLSCSQTLNHNVMYWYQQKSSQAPKLLFHYYDKDFNNEADTPDNFQSRRPNTSFCFLDIRSPGLGDTAMYLCATSRAGQGAENGYTFGSGTRLTVV.

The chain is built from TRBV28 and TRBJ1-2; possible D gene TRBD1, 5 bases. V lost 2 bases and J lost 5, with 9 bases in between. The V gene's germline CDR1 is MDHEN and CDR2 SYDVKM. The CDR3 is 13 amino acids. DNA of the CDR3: TGTGCCAGCAGTTTAAGACAGTATTATGGCTACACCTTC. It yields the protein CASSLRQYYGYTF.

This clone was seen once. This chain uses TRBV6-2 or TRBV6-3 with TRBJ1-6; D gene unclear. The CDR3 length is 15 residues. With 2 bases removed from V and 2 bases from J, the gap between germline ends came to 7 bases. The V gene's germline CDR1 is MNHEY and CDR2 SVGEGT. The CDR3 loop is CASSYEDPYNSPLHF. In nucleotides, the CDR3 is TGTGCCAGCAGTTACGAAGACCCCTATAATTCACCCCTCCACTTT.

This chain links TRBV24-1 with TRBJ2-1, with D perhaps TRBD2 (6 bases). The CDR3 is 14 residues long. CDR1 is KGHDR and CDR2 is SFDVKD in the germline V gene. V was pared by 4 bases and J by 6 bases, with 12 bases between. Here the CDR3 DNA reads TGTGCCACCAGTGACCCCCGGGGGTTCAATGAGCAGTTCTTC. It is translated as CATSDPRGFNEQFF.

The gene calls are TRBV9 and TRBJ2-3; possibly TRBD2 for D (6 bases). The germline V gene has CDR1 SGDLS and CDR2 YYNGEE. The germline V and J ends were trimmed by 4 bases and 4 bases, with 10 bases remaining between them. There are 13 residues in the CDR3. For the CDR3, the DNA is TGTGCCAGCAGCTCCCGACTAGCAGATACGCAGTATTTT. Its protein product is CASSSRLADTQYF.

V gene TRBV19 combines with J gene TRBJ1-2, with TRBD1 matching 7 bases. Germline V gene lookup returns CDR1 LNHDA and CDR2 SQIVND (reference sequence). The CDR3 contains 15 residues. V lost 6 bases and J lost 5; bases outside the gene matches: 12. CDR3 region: CASRSEGQPNYGYTF. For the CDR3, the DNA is TGTGCCAGTAGGTCCGAGGGACAGCCGAATTATGGCTACACCTTC.

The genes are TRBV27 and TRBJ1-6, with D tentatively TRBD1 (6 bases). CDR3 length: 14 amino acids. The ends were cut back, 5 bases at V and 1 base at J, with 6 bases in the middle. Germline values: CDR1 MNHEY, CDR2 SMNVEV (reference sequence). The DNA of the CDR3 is TGTGCCAGCAGTCAGGGGTCCTATAATTCACCCCTCCACTTT. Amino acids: CASSQGSYNSPLHF.

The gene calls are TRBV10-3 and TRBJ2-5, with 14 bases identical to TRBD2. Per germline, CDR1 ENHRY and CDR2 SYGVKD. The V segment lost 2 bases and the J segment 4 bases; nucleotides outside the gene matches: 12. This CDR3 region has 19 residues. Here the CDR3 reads CAISERAHPGLAGVETQYF. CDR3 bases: TGTGCCATCAGTGAGAGGGCTCACCCGGGACTAGCGGGAGTAGAGACCCAGTACTTC.

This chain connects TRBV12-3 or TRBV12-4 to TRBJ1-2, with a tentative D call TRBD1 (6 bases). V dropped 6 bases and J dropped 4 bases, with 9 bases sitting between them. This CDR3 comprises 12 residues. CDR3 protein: CASRLDSYGYTF. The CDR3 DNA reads TGTGCCAGCAGGTTGGACAGCTATGGCTACACCTTC.

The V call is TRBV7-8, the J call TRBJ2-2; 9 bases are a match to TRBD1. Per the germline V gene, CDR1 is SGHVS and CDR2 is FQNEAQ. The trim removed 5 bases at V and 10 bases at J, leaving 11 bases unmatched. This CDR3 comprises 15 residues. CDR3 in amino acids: CASSPHGQGKAELFF. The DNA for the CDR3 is TGTGCCAGCAGCCCCCACGGACAGGGGAAGGCGGAGCTGTTTTTT.

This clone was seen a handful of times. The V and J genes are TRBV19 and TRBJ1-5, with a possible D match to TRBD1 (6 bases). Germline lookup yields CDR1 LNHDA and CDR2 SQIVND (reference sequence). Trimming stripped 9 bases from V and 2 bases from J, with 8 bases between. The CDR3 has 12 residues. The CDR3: CASNRGNQPQHF. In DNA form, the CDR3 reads TGTGCCAGCAACAGGGGCAATCAGCCCCAGCATTTT. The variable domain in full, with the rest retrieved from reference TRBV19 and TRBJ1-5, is DGGITQSPKYLFRKEGQNVTLSCEQNLNHDAMYWYRQDPGQGLRLIYYSQIVNDFQKGDIAEGYSVSREKKESFPLTVTSAQKNPTAFYLCASNRGNQPQHFGDGTRLSIL.

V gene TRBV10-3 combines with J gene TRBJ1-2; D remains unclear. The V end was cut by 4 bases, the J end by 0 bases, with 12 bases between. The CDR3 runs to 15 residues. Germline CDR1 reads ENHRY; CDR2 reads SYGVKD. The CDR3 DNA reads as TGTGCCATCAGTGTTGAGTCTCGGACTAACTATGGCTACACCTTC. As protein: CAISVESRTNYGYTF.

The CDR3 nucleotides are TGTGCCAGCAGCTTGGTCTGGGGCAGCTATGGCTACACCTTC. It yields the protein CASSLVWGSYGYTF. This chain joins TRBV5-6 and TRBJ1-2, with D possibly being TRBD1 (5 bases). CDR3 length equals 14 residues. V lost 0 bases and J 4 bases, leaving 10 bases between the germline ends. From germline, CDR1 is SGHDT and CDR2 YYEEEE.

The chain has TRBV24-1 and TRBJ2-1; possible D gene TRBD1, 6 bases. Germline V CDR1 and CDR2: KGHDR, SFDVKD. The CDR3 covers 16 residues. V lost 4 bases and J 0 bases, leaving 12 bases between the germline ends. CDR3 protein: CATSDPDRSSYNEQFF. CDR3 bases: TGTGCCACCAGTGACCCGGACAGAAGCTCCTACAATGAGCAGTTCTTC.

The CDR3 loop reads CASSQGFNQPQHF. In nucleotides, the CDR3 is TGTGCCAGCAGCCAGGGGTTTAATCAGCCCCAGCATTTT. The rearrangement uses TRBV3-1 (or the pseudogene TRBV3-2) and TRBJ1-5; unclear D gene. Looked up from germline, CDR1 is LGHDT and CDR2 is YNNKEL (reference sequence). The ends were cut back, 3 bases at V and 4 bases at J, with 7 bases in the middle. The CDR3 loop spans 13 amino acids.

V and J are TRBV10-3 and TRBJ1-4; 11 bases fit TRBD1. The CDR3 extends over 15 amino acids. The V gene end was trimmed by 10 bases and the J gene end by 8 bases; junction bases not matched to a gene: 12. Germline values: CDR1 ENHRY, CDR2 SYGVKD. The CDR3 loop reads CATGQGALGTEKLFF. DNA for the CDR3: TGTGCCACCGGACAGGGGGCCCTCGGAACGGAAAAACTGTTTTTT.

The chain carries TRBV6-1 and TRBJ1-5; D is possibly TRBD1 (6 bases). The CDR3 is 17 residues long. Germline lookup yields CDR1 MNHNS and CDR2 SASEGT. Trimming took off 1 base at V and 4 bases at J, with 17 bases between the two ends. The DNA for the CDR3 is TGTGCCAGCAGTGAAGTCAGGGGTAAGGGCGGGAATCAGCCCCAGCATTTT. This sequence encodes CASSEVRGKGGNQPQHF.

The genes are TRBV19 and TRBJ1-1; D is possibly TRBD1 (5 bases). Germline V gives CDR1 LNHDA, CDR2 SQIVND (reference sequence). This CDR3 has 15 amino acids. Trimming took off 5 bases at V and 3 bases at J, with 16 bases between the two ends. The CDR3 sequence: CASSDKGQGHTEAFF. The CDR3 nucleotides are TGTGCCAGTAGTGACAAGGGGCAGGGCCACACTGAAGCTTTCTTT.

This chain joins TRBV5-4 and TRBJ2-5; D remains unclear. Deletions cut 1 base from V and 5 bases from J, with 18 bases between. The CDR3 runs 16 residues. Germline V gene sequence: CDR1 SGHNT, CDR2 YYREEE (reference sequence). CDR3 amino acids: CASSLQAAGLGETQYF. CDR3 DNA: TGTGCCAGCAGCTTGCAGGCGGCAGGCCTTGGTGAGACCCAGTACTTC.

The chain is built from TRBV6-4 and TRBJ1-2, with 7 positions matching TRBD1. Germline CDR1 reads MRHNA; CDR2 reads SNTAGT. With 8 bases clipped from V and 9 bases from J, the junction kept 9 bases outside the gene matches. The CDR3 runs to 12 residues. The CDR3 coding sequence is TGTGCCAGCCCCGAGACAGGGCGAAGCTACACCTTC. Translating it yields CASPETGRSYTF.

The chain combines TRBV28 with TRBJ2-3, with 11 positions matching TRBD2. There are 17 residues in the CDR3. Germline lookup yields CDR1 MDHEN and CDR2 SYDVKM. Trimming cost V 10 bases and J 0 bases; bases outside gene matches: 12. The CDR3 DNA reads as TGTGCCACCCAGGGGTTAGCGGGAGGGACTAGCACAGATACGCAGTATTTT. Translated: CATQGLAGGTSTDTQYF.